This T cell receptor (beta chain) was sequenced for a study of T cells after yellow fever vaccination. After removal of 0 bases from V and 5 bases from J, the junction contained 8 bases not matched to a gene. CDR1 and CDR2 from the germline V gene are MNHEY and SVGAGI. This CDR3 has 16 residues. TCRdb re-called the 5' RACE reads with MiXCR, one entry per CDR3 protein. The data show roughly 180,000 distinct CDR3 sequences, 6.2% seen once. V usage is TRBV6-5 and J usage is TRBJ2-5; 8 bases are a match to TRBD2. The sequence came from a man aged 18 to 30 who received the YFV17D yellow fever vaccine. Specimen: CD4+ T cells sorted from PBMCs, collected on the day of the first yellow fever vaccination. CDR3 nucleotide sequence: TGTGCCAGCAGTTACTCGATTAGCGGGGCGTGGGAGACCCAGTACTTC. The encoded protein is CASSYSISGAWETQYF.